The 26 T cell receptor beta chains below all came from one sample that was sequenced in a study of blood T cell repertoires in COVID-19. The protocol was immunoSEQ multiplex PCR, while the TCRdb copy is restricted to in-frame clones and leaves out a portion. The repertoire has around 160,000 clones, approximately 90% of them found once; the top ten carry more than 2%. Sequenced sample: peripheral blood. All receptors derive from a man between 18 and 29 years old with acute or convalescent COVID-19.

V gene TRBV3-1 (or the pseudogene TRBV3-2) combines with J gene TRBJ2-5; 9 bases line up with TRBD2. Unmatched junction bases numbered 3, after V lost 2 bases and J lost 2 bases. The CDR3 has 15 amino acids. Germline-derived CDR1 and CDR2 are LGHDT and YNNKEL (reference sequence). For the CDR3, the DNA is TGTGCCAGCAGCCAATGGCTAGCGGGACAAGAGACCCAGTACTTC. It codes for CASSQWLAGQETQYF.

The chain links TRBV7-9 to TRBJ1-1, with a tentative D call TRBD1 (6 bases). Trimming removed 1 base from V and 2 bases from J, with 17 bases in between. The CDR3 runs to 17 residues. The germline V gene has CDR1 SEHNR and CDR2 FQNEAQ (reference sequence). The CDR3 loop reads CASSLDRVHPLNTEAFF. CDR3 sequence (DNA): TGTGCCAGCAGCTTAGACAGGGTCCACCCTTTAAACACTGAAGCTTTCTTT.

This CDR3 is CASSLVGEGSYEQYF. DNA of the CDR3: TGTGCCAGCAGCTTGGTCGGGGAGGGGTCCTACGAGCAGTACTTC. This chain joins TRBV5-5 and TRBJ2-7; 7 bases fit TRBD2. J gave up 1 base and V 0 bases, and 4 bases lay outside the gene matches. Looked up from germline, CDR1 is SGHKS and CDR2 is YYEKEE (reference sequence). This CDR3 is built from 15 residues.

The chain combines TRBV19 with TRBJ2-3; maybe TRBD1 (6 bases). CDR3 length: 15 residues. Trimming stripped 3 bases from V and 1 base from J, with 11 bases between. CDR1 is LNHDA, CDR2 SQIVND, per germline (reference sequence). CDR3 DNA: TGTGCCAGTAGTATGGGCAGGGGAGGCACAGATACGCAGTATTTT. Its translation: CASSMGRGGTDTQYF. The whole variable domain, filled in from reference TRBV19 and TRBJ2-3, reads DGGITQSPKYLFRKEGQNVTLSCEQNLNHDAMYWYRQDPGQGLRLIYYSQIVNDFQKGDIAEGYSVSREKKESFPLTVTSAQKNPTAFYLCASSMGRGGTDTQYFGPGTRLTVL.

This chain uses TRBV5-6 with TRBJ1-1; 12 bases are a match to TRBD1. The CDR3 consists of 15 residues. The V and J ends lost 4 bases and 11 bases, in that order; junction bases with no gene match: 12. CDR1 SGHDT and CDR2 YYEEEE come from the germline V gene. In nucleotides, the CDR3 is TGTGCCAGCAGCCTCAGGGGGACAGGGGGCATGGTGGCTTTCTTT. Translating it yields CASSLRGTGGMVAFF.

The gene calls are TRBV5-6 and TRBJ1-5, with a weak D call TRBD1 (6 bases). The CDR3 runs to 12 residues. Germline CDR1 is SGHDT and CDR2 is YYEEEE. V lost 7 bases and J lost 14, with 19 bases in between. CDR3 loop: CASSPQGSREHF. The CDR3 nucleotides are TGTGCCAGCTCCCCCCAGGGGTCCCGTGAGCATTTT.

The V gene is TRBV5-1, the J gene TRBJ2-7; 12 nucleotides align to TRBD1. This CDR3 spans 15 amino acids. J gave up 5 bases and V 0 bases, and 3 bases lay outside the gene matches. The germline V gene encodes CDR1 SGHRS and CDR2 YFSETQ. CDR3 residues: CASSLAGTGGHEQYF. The DNA for the CDR3 is TGCGCCAGCAGCTTGGCCGGGACAGGGGGCCACGAGCAGTACTTC.

This clone has more than one count but fewer than ten. V is TRBV5-1 and J is TRBJ1-1; D remains ambiguous. V was shortened by 1 base and J by 3 bases, with 13 bases between the two germline ends. The CDR3 is 15 residues long. From germline, CDR1 is SGHRS and CDR2 YFSETQ. Here the CDR3 reads CASSLFGGSDTEAFF. In DNA, the CDR3 is TGCGCCAGCAGCTTGTTCGGCGGGAGCGACACTGAAGCTTTCTTT. Together with reference TRBV5-1 and TRBJ1-1, the CDR3 gives the full variable domain: KAGVTQTPRYLIKTRGQQVTLSCSPISGHRSVSWYQQTPGQGLQFLFEYFSETQRNKGNFPGRFSGRQFSNSRSEMNVSTLELGDSALYLCASSLFGGSDTEAFFGQGTRLTVV.

This chain connects TRBV5-6 to TRBJ2-3, with D possibly matching TRBD2 (7 bases). Germline V gene sequence: CDR1 SGHDT, CDR2 YYEEEE. The CDR3 has 16 amino acids. Trimming shortened V by 4 bases and J by 0 bases, and 15 bases separated the two germline ends. CDR3 nucleotide sequence: TGTGCCAGCAGCCCTCGGGGGGCGACTAGCACAGATACGCAGTATTTT. Protein product: CASSPRGATSTDTQYF. Drawing the rest from reference TRBV5-6 and TRBJ2-3, the complete variable domain is DAGVTQSPTHLIKTRGQQVTLRCSPKSGHDTVSWYQQALGQGPQFIFQYYEEEERQRGNFPDRFSGHQFPNYSSELNVNALLLGDSALYLCASSPRGATSTDTQYFGPGTRLTVL.

The chain couples TRBV7-2 to TRBJ1-2, with D unclear. Trimming removed 1 base at V and 2 bases at J, with 8 bases between. This CDR3 is built from 14 residues. Per the germline V gene, CDR1 is SGHTA and CDR2 is FQGNSA. CDR3 protein: CASSLGGENYGYTF. The DNA of the CDR3 is TGTGCCAGCAGCTTAGGGGGAGAGAACTATGGCTACACCTTC.

The chain recombines TRBV3-1 (or the pseudogene TRBV3-2) with TRBJ1-2; D not certain. Germline V gives CDR1 LGHDT, CDR2 YNNKEL (reference sequence). V lost 2 bases to trimming and J lost 6 bases, with 10 bases between them. The CDR3 has 13 residues. In DNA, the CDR3 is TGTGCCAGCAGCCAAACGGGGTCCAATGGCTACACCTTC. Its protein product is CASSQTGSNGYTF.

This chain joins TRBV7-2 and TRBJ1-6; 7 positions match TRBD1. Looked up from germline, CDR1 is SGHTA and CDR2 is FQGNSA. Unmatched junction bases numbered 11, after V lost 5 bases and J lost 10 bases. This CDR3 is built from 15 residues. CDR3: CASSQRQGLRSPLHF. CDR3 DNA: TGTGCCAGCAGCCAACGACAGGGTTTGAGGTCACCCCTCCACTTT.

The chain uses TRBV9 and TRBJ2-7; the match to TRBD1 covers 11 bases. Trimming removed 0 bases from V and 2 bases from J; junction bases left unmatched: 1. CDR1 is SGDLS, CDR2 YYNGEE, per germline. The CDR3 length is 15 residues. The CDR3: CASSVAGQGAYEQYF. The CDR3 region has the DNA TGTGCCAGCAGCGTAGCGGGACAGGGGGCCTACGAGCAGTACTTC.

The gene calls are TRBV3-1 (or the pseudogene TRBV3-2) and TRBJ2-1, with D possibly being TRBD2 (6 bases). The CDR3 loop spans 13 amino acids. Between the trimmed V and J ends, which lost 3 bases and 4 bases, there was a span of 7 bases. Germline CDR1 is LGHDT and CDR2 is YNNKEL (reference sequence). The CDR3 spells CASSQEGYNEQFF. CDR3 DNA: TGTGCCAGCAGCCAGGAGGGGTACAATGAGCAGTTCTTC.

The chain couples TRBV5-6 to TRBJ1-1; 9 bases are a match to TRBD1. The J segment lost 3 bases and the V segment lost 3 bases, leaving 6 bases of the junction unmatched. The CDR3 consists of 15 residues. Germline V gives CDR1 SGHDT, CDR2 YYEEEE. CDR3 nucleotide sequence: TGTGCCAGCAGCTCGGTCGGGACAGGGTACACTGAAGCTTTCTTT. It is translated as CASSSVGTGYTEAFF.

This chain uses TRBV27 with TRBJ2-3; TRBD1 might be the D (6 bases). The length of the CDR3 is 17 residues. Germline CDR1 MNHEY, CDR2 SMNVEV (reference sequence). Trimming took 2 bases from V and 2 from J, leaving 17 bases between them. CDR3 DNA sequence: TGTGCCAGCAGTTTAACTTACAGGGTGGGGATCACAGATACGCAGTATTTT. It encodes CASSLTYRVGITDTQYF.

This clone was found a few times. This rearrangement joins TRBV5-1 to TRBJ2-1; tentative D call: TRBD2 (6 bases). This CDR3 comprises 16 residues. Trimming stripped 1 base from V and 0 bases from J, with 11 bases between. Germline V CDR1 and CDR2: SGHRS, YFSETQ. In DNA, the CDR3 is TGCGCCAGCAGCTTGACTAGCCTGAGCTCCTACAATGAGCAGTTCTTC. This encodes CASSLTSLSSYNEQFF.

The chain couples TRBV15 to TRBJ1-2; TRBD1 is a possible D gene (6 bases). Germline values: CDR1 LNHNV, CDR2 YYDKDF (reference sequence). Deletions cut 1 base from V and 1 base from J, with 13 bases between. The CDR3 runs to 16 residues. CDR3 sequence (DNA): TGTGCCACCAGCAGAGGGTTCGCAGGGGTTAACTATGGCTACACCTTC. Encoded protein: CATSRGFAGVNYGYTF.

In DNA form, the CDR3 reads TGTGCCAGCAGCGAGGGAGACAGGGTAAACTATGGCTACACCTTC. Its protein product is CASSEGDRVNYGYTF. This chain connects TRBV9 to TRBJ1-2, with TRBD1 matching 7 bases. V lost 3 bases, J lost 2 bases, and 7 bases stayed unmatched. This CDR3 is built from 15 residues. CDR1 is SGDLS and CDR2 is YYNGEE in the germline V gene.

The chain recombines TRBV19 with TRBJ2-7; 9 bases fit TRBD2. The germline gives CDR1 LNHDA, CDR2 SQIVND (reference sequence). V was pared by 5 bases and J by 2 bases, with 16 bases of the junction left unmatched. The CDR3 totals 18 residues. This chain's CDR3 is CASSPMGTTSGYTYEQYF. The CDR3 DNA reads TGTGCCAGTAGTCCAATGGGGACGACTAGCGGATATACCTACGAGCAGTACTTC.

The chain has TRBV11-3 and TRBJ1-1; possible D gene TRBD1, 5 bases. Germline loops: CDR1 SGHNT, CDR2 YENEEA. V was pared by 0 bases and J by 3 bases, with 17 bases between. The CDR3 runs 17 residues. The CDR3 DNA sequence: TGTGCCAGCAGCTTAGATCGATGGCAGGGTGCGGACACTGAAGCTTTCTTT. It specifies CASSLDRWQGADTEAFF.

This clone was recorded once. The chain links TRBV6-5 to TRBJ1-4; D remains ambiguous. V lost 8 bases, J lost 5 bases, and 15 bases lay in between. This CDR3 is 14 amino acids long. Germline-derived CDR1 and CDR2 are MNHEY and SVGAGI. CDR3 residues: CASSRSSLNEKLFF. CDR3 DNA sequence: TGTGCCAGCTCGAGGAGTTCTTTAAATGAAAAACTGTTTTTT.

This rearrangement joins TRBV2 to TRBJ1-6, with no clear D. V lost 8 bases and J 5 bases, leaving 13 bases between the germline ends. CDR3 length: 14 amino acids. Per germline, CDR1 SNHLY and CDR2 FYNNEI. The CDR3 nucleotides read TGTGCCAGCGCTGTGACTAAGGATAATTCACCCCTCCACTTT. It is translated as CASAVTKDNSPLHF.

This sequence joins TRBV5-1 and TRBJ2-3; D is unresolved. CDR3 size: 15 residues. Trimming removed 0 bases from V and 4 bases from J, with 12 bases in between. CDR1 is SGHRS, CDR2 YFSETQ, per germline. The CDR3, as DNA: TGCGCCAGCAGCTTGGCCCGAGCCCCGGCAGATACGCAGTATTTT. Translation gives CASSLARAPADTQYF.

The sample holds one count of this clone. The chain is built from TRBV27 and TRBJ1-1, with D possibly being TRBD1 (6 bases). CDR1 and CDR2 (germline): MNHEY, SMNVEV (reference sequence). This CDR3 contains 13 residues. V lost 2 bases, J lost 4 bases, and 8 bases lay in between. The CDR3 DNA reads TGTGCCAGCAGTTTACTAGGGGGCACTGAAGCTTTCTTT. This codes for CASSLLGGTEAFF.

The rearrangement joins TRBV7-8 to TRBJ2-2, with TRBD2 as a possible D gene (6 bases). Trimming removed 4 bases at V and 5 bases at J, with 23 bases between. CDR1 is SGHVS, CDR2 FQNEAQ, per germline. The CDR3 runs 18 residues. The DNA for the CDR3 is TGTGCCAGCAGCTCCGTCCTAGGAGGGCATGGGTTAACCGGGGAGCTGTTTTTT. It specifies CASSSVLGGHGLTGELFF.